The source of this T cell receptor beta chain is a study of T-cell reconstitution after alpha-beta-depleted transplantation in children (dated by TCRdb to 2016 to 2018). Study-wide context: T-cell immune reconstitution after TCRalphabeta/CD19-depleted allogeneic hematopoietic cell transplantation in children was quantitatively tracked in the study by means of TCR repertoire profiling.

Library preparation was by PCR. Sequenced using an Illumina HiSeq 2500. To normalize quantification of the TCRbeta repertoire, the TCR libraries were built with molecular barcoding that relied on unique molecular identifiers. The public reads were run again by TCRdb, first through fastp at Q25 and then through MiXCR, and only productive beta chains were kept. Entries that share a CDR3 protein sequence are merged under the most common genes and DNA. This sample holds about 610,000 distinct CDR3 sequences; over 9.5% were observed only once. The leading ten clones occupy about 4.3% of the sample. This clonotype has just a few counts. This clone's antigen is unknown. No clone much larger than this one lies a single base away; base qualities are absent. The receptor comes from a human donor who donated a stem cell graft to a child with acute myeloid leukemia. Material: PBMCs from the stem cell graft donor, obtained from the stem cell graft.

For the CDR3, the sequence is CASSLISGATQETQYF. The DNA is as follows: TGTGCCAGCAGCTTAATATCGGGAGCCACACAAGAGACCCAGTACTTC. Recombination linked TRBV7-2 to TRBJ2-5; D gene: possibly TRBD2, on 6 matching bases. Its CDR3 holds 16 amino acids, cysteine through phenylalanine. Of all the DNA, just the CDR3 is kept, 48 bases in frame from base 1. V drops 2 bases and J drops 2 bases, leaving 15 bases in between. CDR1 and CDR2 were assigned from the germline V gene as SGHTA and FQGNSA.